A few counts support the clone carrying this T cell receptor beta chain. Its antigen is not identified. The germline gives CDR1 MNHEY, CDR2 SVGAGI. V shed 6 bases, J shed 6 bases, and the junction held 9 bases outside the gene matches. This CDR3 is built from 15 residues. PCR involved 60 Vbeta and 13 Jbeta primers. The data were produced by immunoSEQ multiplex PCR, yet TCRdb's version contains in-frame clones alone and is incomplete. The table records about 140,000 clones, 73% of them present only once. The sample comes from a study of cytomegalovirus exposure and HLA in healthy donors. The overall study: Early release data held around 80 million unique TCRs from HLA-typed donors. Study-level findings and limits: A few of the chains that were CMV-associated were confirmed in vitro to be specific for CMV antigens.

What was sequenced was PBMCs. The sequence came from a human donor in good health. V gene TRBV6-5 combines with J gene TRBJ2-7; TRBD2 aligns across 12 bases. CDR3 sequence (DNA): TGTGCCAGCAGGACCCTAGCGGGAGGGCCGAGCGAGCAGTACTTC. Translated, it gives CASRTLAGGPSEQYF.